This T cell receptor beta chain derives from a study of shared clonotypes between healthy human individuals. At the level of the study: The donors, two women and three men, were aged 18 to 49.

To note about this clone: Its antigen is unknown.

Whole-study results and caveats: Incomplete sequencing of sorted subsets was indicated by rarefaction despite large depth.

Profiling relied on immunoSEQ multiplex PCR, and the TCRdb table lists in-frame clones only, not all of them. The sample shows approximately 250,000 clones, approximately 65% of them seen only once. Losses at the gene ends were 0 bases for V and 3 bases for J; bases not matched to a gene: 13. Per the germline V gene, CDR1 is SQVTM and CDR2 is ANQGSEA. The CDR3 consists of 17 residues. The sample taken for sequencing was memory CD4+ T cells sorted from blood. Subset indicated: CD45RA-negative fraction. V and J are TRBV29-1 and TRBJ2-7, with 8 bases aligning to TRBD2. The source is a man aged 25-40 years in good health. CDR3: CSVEELNTGGPHYEQYF. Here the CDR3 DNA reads TGCAGCGTTGAAGAATTGAATACGGGAGGGCCTCACTACGAGCAGTACTTC.